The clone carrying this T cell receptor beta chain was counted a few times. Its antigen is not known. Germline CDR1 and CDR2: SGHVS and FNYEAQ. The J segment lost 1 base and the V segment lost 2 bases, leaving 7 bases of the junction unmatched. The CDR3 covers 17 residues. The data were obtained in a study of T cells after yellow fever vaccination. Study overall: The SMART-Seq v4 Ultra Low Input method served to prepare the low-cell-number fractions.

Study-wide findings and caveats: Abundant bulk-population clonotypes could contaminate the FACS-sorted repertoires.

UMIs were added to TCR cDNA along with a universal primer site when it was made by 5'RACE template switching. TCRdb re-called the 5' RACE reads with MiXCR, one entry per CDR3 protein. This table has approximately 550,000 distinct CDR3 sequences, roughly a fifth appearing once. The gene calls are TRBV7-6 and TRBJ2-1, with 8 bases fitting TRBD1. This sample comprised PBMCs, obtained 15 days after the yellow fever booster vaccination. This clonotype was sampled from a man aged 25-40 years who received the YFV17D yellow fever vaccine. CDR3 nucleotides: TGTGCCAGCAGCTTAAAAACCGGGACAGGATCCTACAATGAGCAGTTCTTC. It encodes CASSLKTGTGSYNEQFF.